This record concerns one TCR beta chain sequence. The CDR3 is 14 amino acids. V shed 6 bases, J shed 6 bases, and the junction held 6 bases outside the gene matches. Germline CDR1 MDHEN, CDR2 SYDVKM. Libraries were prepared by immunoSEQ multiplex PCR; TCRdb keeps only in-frame clonotypes and omits some of them. The sample shows around 51,000 clones, about 80% of them seen only once. This sample was included in a study of control samples from healthy donors and cancer patients. This receptor was identified in a man in his 70s in good health. The chain is built from TRBV28 and TRBJ2-7, with TRBD1 matching 12 bases. The specimen was blood. CDR3 nucleotides: TGTGCCAGCAGGCCCGGGACAGGGGGCGTCGAGCAGTACTTC. It translates to CASRPGTGGVEQYF.